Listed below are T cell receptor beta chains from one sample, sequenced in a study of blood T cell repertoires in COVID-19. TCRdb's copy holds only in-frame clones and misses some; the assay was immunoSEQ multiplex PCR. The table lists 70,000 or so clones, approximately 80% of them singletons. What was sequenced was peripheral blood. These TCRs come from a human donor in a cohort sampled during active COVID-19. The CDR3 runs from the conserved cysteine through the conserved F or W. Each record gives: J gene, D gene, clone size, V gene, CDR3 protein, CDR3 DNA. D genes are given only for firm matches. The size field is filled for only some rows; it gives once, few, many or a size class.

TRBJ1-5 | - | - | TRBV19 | CASSIEQGDGRYQPQHF | TGTGCCAGTAGTATAGAACAAGGAGACGGAAGGTATCAGCCCCAGCATTTT
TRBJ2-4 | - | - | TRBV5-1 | CASSLDPRAKNIQYF | TGCGCCAGCAGCTTAGATCCGAGGGCCAAAAACATTCAGTACTTC
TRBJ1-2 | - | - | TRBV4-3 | CASSQEVGEAGYTF | TGCGCCAGCAGCCAAGAGGTGGGAGAGGCTGGCTACACCTTC
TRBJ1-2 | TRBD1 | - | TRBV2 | CASSEQGAEGFGYTF | TGTGCCAGCAGTGAACAGGGGGCGGAGGGGTTTGGCTACACCTTC
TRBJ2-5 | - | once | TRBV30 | CAWSGVPNPGTQYF | TGTGCCTGGAGCGGGGTCCCCAACCCAGGGACCCAGTACTTC
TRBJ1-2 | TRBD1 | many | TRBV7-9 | CASSFYGQEGGYTF | TGTGCCAGCAGCTTTTACGGACAGGAGGGTGGCTACACCTTC
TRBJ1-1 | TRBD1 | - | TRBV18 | CASSPRTGGTEAFF | TGTGCCAGCTCACCCCGGACAGGGGGCACTGAAGCTTTCTTT
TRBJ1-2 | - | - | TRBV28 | CASSLTETRHYGYTF | TGTGCCAGCAGTTTAACGGAGACCCGTCACTATGGCTACACCTTC
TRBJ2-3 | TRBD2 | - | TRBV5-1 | CASMLTGTRSLDTQYF | TGCGCCAGCATGTTGACGGGGACTAGGTCCCTAGATACGCAGTATTTT
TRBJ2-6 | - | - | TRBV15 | CATSRTYSSGANVLTF | TGTGCCACCAGCAGAACCTACAGCTCTGGGGCCAACGTCCTGACTTTC
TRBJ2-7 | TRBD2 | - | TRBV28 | CASNPGLASGEQYF | TGTGCCAGCAACCCGGGACTAGCGAGTGGGGAGCAGTACTTC
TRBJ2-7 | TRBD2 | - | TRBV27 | CASRGRLAGAEQYF | TGTGCCAGCAGGGGCCGACTAGCGGGAGCTGAGCAGTACTTC
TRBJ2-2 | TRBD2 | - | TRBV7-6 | CASSATSGPGTGELFF | TGTGCCAGCAGCGCGACTAGCGGCCCGGGGACCGGGGAGCTGTTTTTT
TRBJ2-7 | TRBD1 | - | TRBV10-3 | CAISESRTGEGGEQYF | TGTGCCATCAGTGAGTCTCGGACAGGGGAAGGGGGCGAGCAGTACTTC
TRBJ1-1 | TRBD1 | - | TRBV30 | CACRTGLNTEAFF | TGTGCCTGCCGGACAGGGTTAAACACTGAAGCTTTCTTT
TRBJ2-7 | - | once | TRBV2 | CASKQTLLYEQYF | TGTGCCAGCAAGCAAACCCTCCTCTACGAGCAGTACTTC
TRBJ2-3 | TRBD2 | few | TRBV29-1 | CSVRYWLAGGGDTQYF | TGCAGCGTTAGATATTGGCTAGCGGGAGGGGGGGATACGCAGTATTTT
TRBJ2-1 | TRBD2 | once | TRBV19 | CASTSGVSGRGNDEQFF | TGTGCCAGTACCTCTGGCGTCAGCGGGAGGGGGAATGATGAGCAGTTCTTC
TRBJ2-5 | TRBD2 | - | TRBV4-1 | CASSQDPRGSYQETQYF | TGCGCCAGCAGCCAAGATCCTCGCGGGAGCTACCAAGAGACCCAGTACTTC
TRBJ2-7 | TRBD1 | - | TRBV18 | CASSRAGQGNYEQYF | TGTGCCAGCTCACGCGCAGGACAGGGAAACTACGAGCAGTACTTC
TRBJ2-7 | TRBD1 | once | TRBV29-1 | CSVDRGPDSEQYF | TGCAGTGTGGACAGGGGCCCCGATAGCGAGCAGTACTTC
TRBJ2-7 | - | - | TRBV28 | CASSLSQTYEQYF | TGTGCCAGCAGTTTATCACAGACCTACGAGCAGTACTTC
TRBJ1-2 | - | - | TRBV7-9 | CASSRDGWREYGYTF | TGTGCCAGCAGCCGAGATGGCTGGAGGGAGTATGGCTACACCTTC
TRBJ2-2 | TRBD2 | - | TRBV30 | CAWSVLREGGELFF | TGTGCCTGGAGTGTACTTCGGGAGGGCGGGGAGCTGTTTTTT
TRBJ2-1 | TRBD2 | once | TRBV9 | CASRPLRGLAGDDEQFF | TGTGCCAGCAGACCCCTTCGGGGACTAGCGGGAGATGATGAGCAGTTCTTC
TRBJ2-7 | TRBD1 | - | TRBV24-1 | CATSDRDRDDSYEQYF | TGTGCCACCAGTGATCGAGACAGGGACGACTCCTACGAGCAGTACTTC
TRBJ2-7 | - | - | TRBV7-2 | CASSSGSAGPYEQYF | TGTGCCAGCAGCTCGGGTTCGGCGGGACCCTACGAGCAGTACTTC
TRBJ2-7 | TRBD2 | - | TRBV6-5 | CASMPGLAVYEQYF | TGTGCCAGCATGCCGGGACTAGCGGTCTACGAGCAGTACTTC
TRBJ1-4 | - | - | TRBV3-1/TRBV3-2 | CASSHRWAATNEKLFF | TGTGCCAGCAGCCACCGTTGGGCCGCAACTAATGAAAAACTGTTTTTT
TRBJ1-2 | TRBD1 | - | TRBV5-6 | CASSLTGQGDYGYTF | TGTGCCAGCAGCTTGACAGGACAGGGGGACTATGGCTACACCTTC
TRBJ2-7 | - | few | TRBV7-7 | CASSLSLGYEQYF | TGTGCCAGCAGCTTATCCCTAGGTTACGAGCAGTACTTC
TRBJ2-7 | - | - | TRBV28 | CASSLAANYEQYF | TGTGCCAGCAGTTTGGCGGCAAACTACGAGCAGTACTTC
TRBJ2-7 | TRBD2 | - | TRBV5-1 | CASSLDRTSSEQYF | TGCGCCAGCAGCTTGGACCGGACTAGCAGCGAGCAGTACTTC
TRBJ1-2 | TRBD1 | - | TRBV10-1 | CASSESGAGGVYGYTF | TGCGCCAGCAGTGAGTCTGGGGCAGGGGGCGTCTATGGCTACACCTTC
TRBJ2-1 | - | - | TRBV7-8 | CASSPYGEQFF | TGTGCCAGCAGCCCTTACGGTGAGCAGTTCTTC
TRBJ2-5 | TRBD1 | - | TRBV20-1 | CSASAQGARETQYF | TGCAGTGCTAGTGCGCAGGGGGCGCGGGAGACCCAGTACTTC
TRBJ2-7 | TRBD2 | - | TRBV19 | CASSPRRGKDEQYF | TGTGCCAGTAGCCCTAGGCGGGGGAAGGACGAGCAGTACTTC
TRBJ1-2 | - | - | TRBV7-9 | CASSPFLSESTNYGYTF | TGTGCCAGCAGCCCCTTTCTGTCAGAATCAACCAACTATGGCTACACCTTC
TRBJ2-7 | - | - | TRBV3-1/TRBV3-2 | CASSQEPGLSYEQYF | TGTGCCAGCAGCCAAGAGCCGGGACTTTCCTACGAGCAGTACTTC
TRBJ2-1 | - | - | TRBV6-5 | CASRKRDTSYNEQFF | TGTGCCAGCAGGAAGCGGGACACCTCCTACAATGAGCAGTTCTTC
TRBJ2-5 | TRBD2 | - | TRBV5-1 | CASSLSGGGSRETQYF | TGCGCCAGCAGCTTGTCGGGCGGGGGTAGTCGAGAGACCCAGTACTTC
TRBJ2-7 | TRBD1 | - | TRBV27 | CASSSNRGGSYEQYF | TGTGCCAGCAGTTCCAACAGGGGTGGTTCCTACGAGCAGTACTTC
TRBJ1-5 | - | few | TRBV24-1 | CATSEAGIGQPQHF | TGTGCCACCAGTGAGGCAGGGATTGGGCAGCCCCAGCATTTT
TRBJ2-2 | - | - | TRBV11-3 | CASSPRRGSNPGELFF | TGTGCCAGCAGCCCCCGCCGGGGATCGAATCCCGGGGAGCTGTTTTTT
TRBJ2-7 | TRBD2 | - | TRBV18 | CASSTSGLTYEQYF | TGTGCCAGCTCCACTAGCGGGTTGACCTACGAGCAGTACTTC
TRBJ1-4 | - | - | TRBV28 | CATPDKTNEKLFF | TGTGCCACTCCGGACAAAACTAATGAAAAACTGTTTTTT